The present T cell receptor beta chain was sequenced within a study of T cell responses to AZD1222 COVID-19 vaccine. Clones were read by immunoSEQ multiplex PCR, and TCRdb kept only the in-frame ones, dropping some. The sample lists roughly 140,000 clones, around 86% occurring once. Germline CDR1 SGDLS, CDR2 YYNGEE. With 5 bases clipped from V and 5 bases from J, the junction kept 5 bases outside the gene matches. This CDR3 spans 14 amino acids. This TCR was sampled from an adult who received the AZD1222 COVID-19 vaccine. The sequencing used peripheral blood, collected 28 days after the second AZD1222 dose. The chain couples TRBV9 to TRBJ1-4, with TRBD1 identical over 8 bases. Here the CDR3 DNA reads TGTGCCAGCAGTTCCGGACAGGGCAATGAAAAACTGTTTTTT. It yields the protein CASSSGQGNEKLFF. Complete variable domain (other parts from reference TRBV9 and TRBJ1-4): DSGVTQTPKHLITATGQRVTLRCSPRSGDLSVYWYQQSLDQGLQFLIQYYNGEERAKGNILERFSAQQFPDLHSELNLSSLELGDSALYFCASSSGQGNEKLFFGSGTQLSVL.